This TCR beta chain came from a study of identical twins. Study-level findings and limits: Where beta out-of-frame sequences were concerned, excess twin sharing was weaker. Alpha sequences that were out-of-frame and twin-shared showed an excess of low generation probability. Whereas memory repertoires showed no such difference, abundant cord blood beta clonotypes carried fewer insertions.

From the 5' RACE reads, TCRdb called clonotypes with MiXCR, one entry per CDR3 protein. The sample gives roughly 690,000 distinct CDR3 sequences, over 5% of which show up once; 1.5% to 2% is in the top ten. Of note for this clonotype: Antigen unknown.

CDR3 length: 13 residues. V shed 2 bases and J shed 3 bases, with 9 bases lying between them. Germline values: CDR1 SGHKS, CDR2 YYEKEE (reference sequence). The sample comprised naive T cells sorted from blood. The chain employs TRBV5-5 and TRBJ2-7, with D possibly matching TRBD1 (5 bases). The sequence was collected from a man between 18 and 29 years old in good health. The DNA of the CDR3 is TGTGCCAGCAGCTTCTCCAGGGACTACGAGCAGTACTTC. Its protein product is CASSFSRDYEQYF.